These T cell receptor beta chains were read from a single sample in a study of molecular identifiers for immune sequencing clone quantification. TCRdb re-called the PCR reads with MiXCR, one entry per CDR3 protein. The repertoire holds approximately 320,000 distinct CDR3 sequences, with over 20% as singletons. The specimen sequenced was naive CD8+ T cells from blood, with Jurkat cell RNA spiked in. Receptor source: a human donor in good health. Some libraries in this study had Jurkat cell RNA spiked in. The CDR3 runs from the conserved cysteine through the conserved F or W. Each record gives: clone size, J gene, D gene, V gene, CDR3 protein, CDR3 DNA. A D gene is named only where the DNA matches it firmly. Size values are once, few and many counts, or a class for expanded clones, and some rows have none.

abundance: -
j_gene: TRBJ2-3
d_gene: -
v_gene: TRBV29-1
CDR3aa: CSVVGGSSTDTQYF
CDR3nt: TGCAGCGTTGTAGGGGGATCTAGCACAGATACGCAGTATTTT

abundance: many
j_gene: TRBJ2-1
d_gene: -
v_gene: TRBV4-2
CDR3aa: CASSPRGAGRENEQFF
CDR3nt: TGTGCCAGCAGCCCTAGGGGGGCTGGGAGGGAGAATGAGCAGTTCTTC

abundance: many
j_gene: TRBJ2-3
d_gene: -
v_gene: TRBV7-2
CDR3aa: CASSDLGGATDTQYF
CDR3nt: TGTGCCAGCAGCGATTTAGGGGGGGCCACAGATACGCAGTATTTT

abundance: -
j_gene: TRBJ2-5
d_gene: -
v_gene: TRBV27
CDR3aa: CASNPGPTGRTQETQYF
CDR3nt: TGTGCCAGCAACCCTGGTCCGACAGGCCGAACTCAAGAGACCCAGTACTTC

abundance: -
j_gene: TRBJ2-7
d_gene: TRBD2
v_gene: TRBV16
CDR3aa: CASSQSLVGRGTTSGISYEQYF
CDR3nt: TGTGCCAGCAGCCAATCTTTGGTCGGTCGAGGTACTACTAGCGGGATCTCCTACGAGCAGTACTTC

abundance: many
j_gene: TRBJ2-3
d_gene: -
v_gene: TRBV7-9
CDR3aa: CASSLDFSDTQYF
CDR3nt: TGTGCCAGCAGCTTAGATTTCTCAGATACGCAGTATTTT

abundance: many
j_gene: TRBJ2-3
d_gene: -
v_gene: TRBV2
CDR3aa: CASRGQSTDTQYF
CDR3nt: TGTGCCAGCAGAGGACAGAGCACAGATACGCAGTATTTT

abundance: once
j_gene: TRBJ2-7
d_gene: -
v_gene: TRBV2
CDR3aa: CAGEVGTGSYEQYF
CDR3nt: TGTGCCGGCGAGGTCGGGACGGGGTCCTACGAGCAGTACTTC

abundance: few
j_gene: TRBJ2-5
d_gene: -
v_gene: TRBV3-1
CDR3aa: CASSQAGLQETQYF
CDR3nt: TGTGCCAGCAGCCAAGCCGGCCTCCAAGAGACCCAGTACTTC

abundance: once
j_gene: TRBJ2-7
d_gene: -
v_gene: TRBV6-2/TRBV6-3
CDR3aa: CAGRLDGFPYEQYF
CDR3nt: TGTGCCGGCAGACTGGACGGGTTTCCCTACGAGCAGTACTTC